The 19 T cell receptor beta chains presented below share a single source sample, sequenced in a study of radiation and T cells in renal cell carcinoma. Specified time point: blood 2 weeks post-SBRT. The treatment denotes: 15 Gy SBRT to primary tumor, nephrectomy 4 weeks later. Only in-frame clones appear in the TCRdb table, and some are missing; sequencing was by immunoSEQ multiplex PCR. Of 150,000 to 190,000 clones in the sample, approximately 86% were seen once. This material consisted of blood, taken from a patient whose treatment included radiotherapy and nephrectomy. Every receptor here comes from a woman between 45 and 65 years old with renal cell carcinoma.

The V and J genes are TRBV5-1 and TRBJ2-7; no firm D call. The V gene's germline CDR1 is SGHRS and CDR2 YFSETQ. The ends were cut back, 9 bases at V and 3 bases at J, with 10 bases in the middle. The CDR3 loop spans 11 amino acids. DNA for the CDR3: TGCGCCACTCACCCGAGCTACGAGCAGTACTTC. It translates to CATHPSYEQYF.

The chain has TRBV27 and TRBJ1-1, with 8 bases identical to TRBD1. V dropped 6 bases and J dropped 5; count of bases not matched to a gene: 11. There are 15 residues in the CDR3. In germline, CDR1 is MNHEY, CDR2 SMNVEV (reference sequence). CDR3 in amino acids: CASRRTGWGWTEAFF. CDR3 nucleotides: TGTGCCAGCAGACGGACAGGGTGGGGGTGGACTGAAGCTTTCTTT.

The J gene is TRBJ2-3, the V gene TRBV9; 8 nucleotides agree with TRBD1. The CDR3 consists of 16 residues. CDR1 is SGDLS, CDR2 YYNGEE, per germline. With 4 bases clipped from V and 4 bases from J, the junction kept 11 bases outside the gene matches. The CDR3 sequence is CASSPRSRGLADTQYF. As DNA, the CDR3 is TGTGCCAGCAGCCCCAGATCCAGGGGGCTGGCAGATACGCAGTATTTT.

This chain links TRBV23-1 with TRBJ1-5; D gene ambiguous. Being an ORF, TRBV23-1 has a function that is uncertain. This CDR3 has 14 amino acids. The V end lost 5 bases, the J end lost 5 bases, and 13 bases lay between the germline ends. Here the CDR3 DNA reads TGCGCCAGCAGTACACAGACGCCCCATCAGCCCCAGCATTTT. Residues: CASSTQTPHQPQHF.

This clone was recorded only once. V and J are TRBV7-8 and TRBJ1-2; tentatively, D is TRBD1 (6 bases). The CDR3 sequence is 14 residues long. Germline loops: CDR1 SGHVS, CDR2 FQNEAQ. The V end was cut by 5 bases, the J end by 0 bases, with 10 bases between. The CDR3 protein is CASSPWTANYGYTF. In nucleotides, the CDR3 is TGTGCCAGCAGCCCTTGGACAGCTAACTATGGCTACACCTTC.

The chain uses TRBV25-1 and TRBJ2-7, with D possibly being TRBD1 (5 bases). From germline, CDR1 is MGHDK and CDR2 SYGVNS. V lost 8 bases and J 1 base, leaving 9 bases between the germline ends. The CDR3 covers 12 residues. The CDR3 protein is CASEDISYEQYF. CDR3 nucleotide sequence: TGTGCCAGCGAGGACATTTCCTACGAGCAGTACTTC.

The chain employs TRBV15 and TRBJ2-1; possible D gene TRBD1, 6 bases. This CDR3 spans 15 amino acids. The germline CDR1 and CDR2 sequences are LNHNV and YYDKDF (reference sequence). Trimming stripped 1 base from V and 9 bases from J, with 16 bases between. This CDR3 is CATSRVGERGSEQFF. Here the CDR3 DNA reads TGTGCCACCAGCAGAGTAGGAGAGAGGGGGAGTGAGCAGTTCTTC. Filled out from reference TRBV15 and TRBJ2-1, the complete variable domain reads DAMVIQNPRYQVTQFGKPVTLSCSQTLNHNVMYWYQQKSSQAPKLLFHYYDKDFNNEADTPDNFQSRRPNTSFCFLDIRSPGLGDTAMYLCATSRVGERGSEQFFGPGTRLTVL.

The rearrangement links TRBV2 to TRBJ1-2; D not resolved. Trimming shortened V by 7 bases and J by 7 bases, and 16 bases separated the two germline ends. Germline CDR1 is SNHLY and CDR2 is FYNNEI. CDR3 length equals 13 residues. DNA of the CDR3: TGTGCCAGCACTTCTACCGGACTGAGTGGCTACACCTTC. It codes for CASTSTGLSGYTF.

The CDR3 DNA reads as TGTGCCAGCAGTTCCGGGACACGCGAAAAACTGTTTTTT. It translates to CASSSGTREKLFF. The rearrangement links TRBV27 to TRBJ1-4; possibly TRBD1 for D (6 bases). CDR1 is MNHEY and CDR2 is SMNVEV in the germline V gene (reference sequence). This CDR3 has 13 residues. V was shortened by 4 bases and J by 8 bases, with 11 bases between the two germline ends.

The chain is built from TRBV5-1 and TRBJ2-3; TRBD2 might be the D (6 bases). V was cut by 4 bases and J by 3 bases, with 12 bases left in between. CDR3 length: 14 amino acids. Germline V gene sequence: CDR1 SGHRS, CDR2 YFSETQ. The CDR3 reads CASSTGLGTDTQYF. The CDR3 DNA follows: TGCGCCAGCAGCACGGGACTGGGAACAGATACGCAGTATTTT.

This clone has more than one count but fewer than ten. CDR3 sequence: CASGGVHSNQPQHF. CDR3 bases: TGTGCCTCGGGGGGAGTTCATAGCAATCAGCCCCAGCATTTT. The genes are TRBV30 and TRBJ1-5; D possibly corresponds to TRBD1 (5 bases). CDR3 length: 14 amino acids. Germline CDR1 and CDR2: GTSNPN and SVGIG (reference sequence). V shed 7 bases and J shed 0 bases, with 13 bases lying between them.

Only a few counts were recorded for this clone. The chain employs TRBV21-1 and TRBJ2-2; the table's TRBD2 call for D was not verified on the DNA. TRBV21-1 is a pseudogene segment. The CDR3 length is 14 residues. The CDR3 sequence: CARERGGATGELFF. CDR3 coding DNA: TGTGCCAGGGAGCGCGGGGGGGCAACCGGGGAGCTGTTTTTT.

The chain joins TRBV30 to TRBJ1-3, with no clear D. The CDR3 is 14 residues long. Germline lookup yields CDR1 GTSNPN and CDR2 SVGIG (reference sequence). Trimming shortened V by 2 bases and J by 0 bases, and 8 bases separated the two germline ends. Here the CDR3 DNA reads TGTGCCTGGAGTCGGCAGGACTCTGGAAACACCATATATTTT. Translated, it gives CAWSRQDSGNTIYF.

For this clone: The same CDR3 can be traced to other DNA sequences in this sample. This rearrangement joins TRBV18 to TRBJ2-7; D is unclear. Germline V gives CDR1 KGHSH, CDR2 LQKENI. V was pared by 3 bases and J by 5 bases, with 11 bases between. CDR3 length: 13 residues. The CDR3, as DNA: TGTGCCAGCTCACCTCCCAATTCTAACGAGCAGTACTTC. Translated: CASSPPNSNEQYF.

The chain uses TRBV10-1 and TRBJ1-2; D not resolved. Trimming left V 6 bases short and J 8 bases short, with 28 bases between. Germline CDR1 is WNHNN and CDR2 is SYGVQD (reference sequence). This CDR3 contains 17 residues. CDR3 sequence (DNA): TGCGCCAGCAGGAGCGACTTTGGTATCGGGAAGGAACGAGGCTACACCTTC. It yields the protein CASRSDFGIGKERGYTF.

As to this clone: In the same sample, other DNA sequences code for this CDR3. This chain uses TRBV10-3 with TRBJ2-1; 10 bases align to TRBD1. The CDR3 totals 14 residues. Trimming took 2 bases from V and 6 from J; bases not matched to a gene: 1. Germline CDR1 is ENHRY and CDR2 is SYGVKD. CDR3 sequence reads: CAISEDRGLNEQFF. DNA for the CDR3: TGTGCCATCAGTGAGGACAGGGGGCTCAATGAGCAGTTCTTC.

The V and J genes are TRBV5-1 and TRBJ2-3; 8 bases line up with TRBD2. Germline V CDR1 and CDR2: SGHRS, YFSETQ. J lost 3 bases, V lost 4 bases, and 10 bases had no gene match. CDR3 length: 16 residues. CDR3 coding DNA: TGCGCCAGCAGCCATCGCGGGGGGCCAAGGACAGATACGCAGTATTTT. It specifies CASSHRGGPRTDTQYF.

The V gene is TRBV7-9, the J gene TRBJ1-5; TRBD1 might be the D (5 bases). This CDR3 region has 16 residues. The germline CDR1 and CDR2 sequences are SEHNR and FQNEAQ (reference sequence). V dropped 3 bases and J dropped 7 bases, with 19 bases sitting between them. The CDR3 nucleotides are TGTGCCAGCAGCTTTGAGGTGCAGGGAGCGGGACAGCCCCAGCATTTT. Its protein is CASSFEVQGAGQPQHF.

V gene TRBV7-3 combines with J gene TRBJ1-1; TRBD1 matches 7 bases. With V trimmed by 4 bases and J by 4 bases, 3 bases remained unmatched. From germline, CDR1 is SGHTA and CDR2 FQGTGA. This CDR3 has 13 residues. CDR3 DNA: TGTGCCAGCAGCTCGACAGGGACCACTGAAGCTTTCTTT. Its protein is CASSSTGTTEAFF. The full variable domain, with the rest looked up from reference TRBV7-3 and TRBJ1-1, is GAGVSQTPSNKVTEKGKYVELRCDPISGHTALYWYRQSLGQGPEFLIYFQGTGAADDSGLPNDRFFAVRPEGSVSTLKIQRTERGDSAVYLCASSSTGTTEAFFGQGTRLTVV.